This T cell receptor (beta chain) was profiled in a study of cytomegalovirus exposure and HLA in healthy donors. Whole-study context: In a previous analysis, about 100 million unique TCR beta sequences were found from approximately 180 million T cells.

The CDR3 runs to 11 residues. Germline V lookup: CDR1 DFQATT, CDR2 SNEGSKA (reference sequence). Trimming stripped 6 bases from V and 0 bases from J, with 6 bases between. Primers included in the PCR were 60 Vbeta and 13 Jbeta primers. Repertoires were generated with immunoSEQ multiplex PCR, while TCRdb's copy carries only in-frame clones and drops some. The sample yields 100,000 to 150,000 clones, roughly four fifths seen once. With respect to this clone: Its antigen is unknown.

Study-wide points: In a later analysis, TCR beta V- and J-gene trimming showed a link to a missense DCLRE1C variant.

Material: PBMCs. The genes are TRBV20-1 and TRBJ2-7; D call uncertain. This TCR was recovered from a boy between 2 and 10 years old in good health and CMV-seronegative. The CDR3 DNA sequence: TGCAGTGCACACAACTCCTACGAGCAGTACTTC. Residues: CSAHNSYEQYF.